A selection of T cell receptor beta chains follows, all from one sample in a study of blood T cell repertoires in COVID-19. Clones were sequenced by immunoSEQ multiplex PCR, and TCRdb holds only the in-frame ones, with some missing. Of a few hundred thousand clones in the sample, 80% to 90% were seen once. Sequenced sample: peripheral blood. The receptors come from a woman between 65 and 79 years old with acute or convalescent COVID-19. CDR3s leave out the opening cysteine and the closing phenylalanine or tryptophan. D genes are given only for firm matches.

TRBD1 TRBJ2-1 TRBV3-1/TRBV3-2 ASSLTGVYNEQF
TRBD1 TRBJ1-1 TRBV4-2 ASSRETGEEAF
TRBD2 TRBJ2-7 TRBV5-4 ASSRWDSGRAAEQY
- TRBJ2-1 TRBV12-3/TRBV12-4 ASSLGTYNEQF
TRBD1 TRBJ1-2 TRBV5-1 ASSFQTGASNYGYT
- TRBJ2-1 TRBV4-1 ASSQDQGSSEQF
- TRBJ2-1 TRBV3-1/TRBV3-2 ASTGTYNEQF
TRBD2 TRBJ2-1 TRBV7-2 ASSPSGAHNEQF
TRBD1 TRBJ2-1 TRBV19 ASTDRGNEQF
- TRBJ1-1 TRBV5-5 ASSLAYQRGRDTEAF
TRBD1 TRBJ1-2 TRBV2 ASSVNRGGNYGYT
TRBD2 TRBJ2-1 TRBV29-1 SVRSGGADEQF
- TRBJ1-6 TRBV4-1 ASSQGGWNSPLH
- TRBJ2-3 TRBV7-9 ASTPPDSVARRSSTDTQY
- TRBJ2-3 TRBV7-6 ASSSGGTDTQY
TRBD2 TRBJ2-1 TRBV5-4 ASSSLAGGNNEQF
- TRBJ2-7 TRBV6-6 ASSYTQASYEQY
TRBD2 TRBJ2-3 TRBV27 ASNGLGSSGGGTDTQY
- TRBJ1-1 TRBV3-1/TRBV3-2 ASSQGGNTEAF
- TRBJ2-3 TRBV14 ASSQMTTARTQY
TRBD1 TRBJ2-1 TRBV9 ASSLRGDRDLF
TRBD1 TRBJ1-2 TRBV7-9 ASSYLPGQGDGYT
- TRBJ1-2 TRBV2 ASSAAFNYGYT
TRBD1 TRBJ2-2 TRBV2 ASRLGQGMPGELF
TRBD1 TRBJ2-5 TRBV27 ASSTLLTGEETQY
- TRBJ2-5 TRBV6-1 ASSEGFRGSETQY
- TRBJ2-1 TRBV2 ASSLVGGNEQF
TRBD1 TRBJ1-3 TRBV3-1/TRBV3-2 ASNDRGDTIY
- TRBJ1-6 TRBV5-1 ASATQGRLSPLH
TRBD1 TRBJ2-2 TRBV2 ASNGGRGLTGELF
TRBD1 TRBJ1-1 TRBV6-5 ASSYSGQGNTEAF
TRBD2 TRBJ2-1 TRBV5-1 ASSISGGPGEQF
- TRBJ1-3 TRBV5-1 ASSSTGGNTIY
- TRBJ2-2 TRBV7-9 ASSAFRGGELF
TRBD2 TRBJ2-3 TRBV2 ASSELAGGRDTQY
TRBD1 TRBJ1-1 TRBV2 ASHRGRGANTEAF
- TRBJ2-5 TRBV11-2 ASSPGLEGTQY